This T cell receptor beta chain is drawn from a study of shared clonotypes between healthy human individuals. Overall study results and limits: Clonotype sharing across donors was expected to vary with sequencing depth.

Points on this clone: As yet, its antigen is unknown.

Original processing methods: Owing to the provision of junction-only sequences devoid of quality scores by immunoSEQ, filtering differed. Clones were read by immunoSEQ multiplex PCR, and TCRdb kept only the in-frame ones, dropping some. The V and J calls and clone size were taken over from that table, and D and trimming were inferred from the DNA. The repertoire has over a million clones, roughly 96% of them found once; the top ten carry approximately 1.2%. In germline, CDR1 is MNHNY, CDR2 SVGAGI (reference sequence). The CDR3 extends over 15 amino acids. V lost 7 bases and J 5 bases, leaving 17 bases between the germline ends.

This receptor was identified in a young man in good health. The V gene is TRBV6-6, the J gene TRBJ2-2; D unresolved. The material sequenced was naive CD4+ T cells sorted from blood. As to subset: CD45RA+ positively selected. The chain's CDR3 is CASTLIGKTTGELFF. The DNA for the CDR3 is TGTGCCAGCACCCTAATTGGAAAGACAACCGGGGAGCTGTTTTTT.